The TCR beta chain described here comes from a study of T cell repertoires in cytomegalovirus infection. About the research overall: Matching HLA type, along with CMV infection, was indicated by public TCR beta signatures. General observations from the study: CMV-specific HLA-C-restricted TCR beta clonotypes dominated the ex vivo response. Carriage of CMV together with the relevant HLA was identifiable through cumulative public TCR beta family frequency.

This CDR3 comprises 15 residues. V was pared by 7 bases and J by 2 bases, with 9 bases of the junction left unmatched. This clonotype was observed a few times. Its antigen is unknown. TCRdb re-called the reads with MiXCR, one entry per CDR3 protein. In the table there are under 350,000 distinct CDR3 sequences, more than 9% of which are singletons. This clonotype was obtained from a human donor in good health (CMV status not recorded). Some clones in this sample may be carry-over from other donors' samples. V is TRBV12-3 or TRBV12-4 and J is TRBJ2-7; 9 positions match TRBD1. Sequenced material: PBMCs. CDR3 sequence reads: CASTIDRGETYEQYF. The CDR3 DNA reads TGTGCCAGCACCATCGACAGGGGGGAAACCTACGAGCAGTACTTC.